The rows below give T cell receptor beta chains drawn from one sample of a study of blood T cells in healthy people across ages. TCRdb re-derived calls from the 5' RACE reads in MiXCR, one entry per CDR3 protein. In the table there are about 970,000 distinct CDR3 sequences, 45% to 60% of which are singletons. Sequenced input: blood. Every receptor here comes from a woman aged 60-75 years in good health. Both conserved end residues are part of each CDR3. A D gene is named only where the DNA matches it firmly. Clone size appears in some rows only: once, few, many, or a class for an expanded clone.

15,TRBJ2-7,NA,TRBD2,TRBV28,CASSSPSGGYYEQYF,TGTGCCAGCAGTTCTCCTAGCGGGGGCTACTACGAGCAGTACTTC
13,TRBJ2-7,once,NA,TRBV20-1,CSAKGVWGSEQYF,TGCAGTGCTAAGGGGGTGTGGGGAAGCGAGCAGTACTTC
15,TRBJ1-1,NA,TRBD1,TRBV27,CASSADRGQNTEAFF,TGTGCCAGCAGTGCGGACAGGGGTCAGAACACTGAAGCTTTCTTT
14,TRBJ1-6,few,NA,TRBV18,CASSRSSYNSPLHF,TGTGCCAGCTCACGGAGCTCCTATAATTCACCCCTCCACTTT
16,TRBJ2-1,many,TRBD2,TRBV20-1,CSARDRLAGLGNEQFF,TGCAGTGCTAGAGATCGGCTAGCGGGATTGGGCAATGAGCAGTTCTTC
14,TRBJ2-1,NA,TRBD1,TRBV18,CASSRQGARDEQFF,TGTGCCAGCTCTCGACAGGGGGCGCGCGATGAGCAGTTCTTC
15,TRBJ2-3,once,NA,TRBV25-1,CASAPGTFYTDTQYF,TGTGCCAGCGCCCCCGGGACTTTCTACACAGATACGCAGTATTTT
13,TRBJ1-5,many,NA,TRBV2,CASSVVRNQPQHF,TGTGCCAGCAGTGTGGTACGCAATCAGCCCCAGCATTTT
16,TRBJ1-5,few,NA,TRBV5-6,CASSSRWTDSNQPQHF,TGTGCCAGCAGCTCCCGGTGGACGGATAGCAATCAGCCCCAGCATTTT
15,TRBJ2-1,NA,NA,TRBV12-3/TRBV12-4,CASSSTGRDRNEQFF,TGTGCCAGCAGTTCCACCGGGAGAGATCGCAATGAGCAGTTCTTC
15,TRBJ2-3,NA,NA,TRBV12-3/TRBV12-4,CASSPSGTVGDTQYF,TGTGCCAGCAGTCCCTCCGGGACGGTTGGAGATACGCAGTATTTT
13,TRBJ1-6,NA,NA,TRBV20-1,CSEAALLNSPLHF,TGCAGTGAGGCAGCCTTACTGAATTCACCCCTCCACTTT
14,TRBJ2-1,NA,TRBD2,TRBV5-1,CASSESGSWNEQFF,TGCGCCAGCTCGGAGAGCGGGAGTTGGAATGAGCAGTTCTTC
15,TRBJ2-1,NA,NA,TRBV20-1,CSATLDAPRYNEQFF,TGCAGTGCTACCCTGGACGCTCCCCGGTACAATGAGCAGTTCTTC
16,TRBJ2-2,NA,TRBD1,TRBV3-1,CASSRGTGENTGELFF,TGTGCCAGCAGCCGAGGGACAGGGGAGAACACCGGGGAGCTGTTTTTT
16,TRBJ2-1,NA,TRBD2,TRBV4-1,CASSQAAGVTYNEQFF,TGCGCCAGCAGCCAAGCAGCGGGAGTTACCTACAATGAGCAGTTCTTC
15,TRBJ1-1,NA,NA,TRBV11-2,CASSLGDERNTEAFF,TGTGCCAGCAGCTTAGGAGACGAACGAAACACTGAAGCTTTCTTT
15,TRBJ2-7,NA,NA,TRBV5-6,CASSAARDKTYEQYF,TGTGCCAGCAGCGCAGCACGGGACAAAACATACGAGCAGTACTTC
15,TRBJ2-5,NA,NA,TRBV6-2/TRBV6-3,CASSSRYRTEETQYF,TGTGCCAGCAGTTCACGTTATAGGACAGAAGAGACCCAGTACTTC
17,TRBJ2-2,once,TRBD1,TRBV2,CATTPRDRGLNTGELFF,TGTGCCACCACCCCTAGGGACAGGGGACTGAACACCGGGGAGCTGTTTTTT
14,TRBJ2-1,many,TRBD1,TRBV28,CASSFIRGWNEQFF,TGTGCCAGCAGCTTCATCAGGGGGTGGAATGAGCAGTTCTTC
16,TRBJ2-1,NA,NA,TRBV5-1,CASSFNSLESDDEQFF,TGCGCCAGCAGCTTTAATAGTCTTGAGTCAGACGATGAGCAGTTCTTC
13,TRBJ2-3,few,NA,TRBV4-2,CASSHPGKDTQYF,TGTGCCAGCAGCCATCCGGGAAAAGATACGCAGTATTTT
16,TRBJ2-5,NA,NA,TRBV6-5,CASSYWGLGGRETQYF,TGTGCCAGCAGTTACTGGGGGCTTGGCGGGAGAGAGACCCAGTACTTC